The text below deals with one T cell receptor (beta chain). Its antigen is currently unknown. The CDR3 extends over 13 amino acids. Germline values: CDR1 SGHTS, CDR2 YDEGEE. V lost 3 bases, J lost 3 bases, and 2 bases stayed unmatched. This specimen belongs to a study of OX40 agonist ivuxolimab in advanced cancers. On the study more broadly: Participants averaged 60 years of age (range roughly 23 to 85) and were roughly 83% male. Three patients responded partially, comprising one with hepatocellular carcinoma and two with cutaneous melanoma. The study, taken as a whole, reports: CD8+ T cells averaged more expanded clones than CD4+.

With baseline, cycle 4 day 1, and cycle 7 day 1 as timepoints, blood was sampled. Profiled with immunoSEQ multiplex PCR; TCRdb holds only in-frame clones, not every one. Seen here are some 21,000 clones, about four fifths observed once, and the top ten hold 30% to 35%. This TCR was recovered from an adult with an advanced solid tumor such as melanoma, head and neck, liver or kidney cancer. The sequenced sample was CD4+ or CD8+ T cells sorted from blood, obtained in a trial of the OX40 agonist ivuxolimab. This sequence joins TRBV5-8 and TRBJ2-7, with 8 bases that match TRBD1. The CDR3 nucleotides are TGTGCCAGCAGCTCCGGACAGGGCTACGAGCAGTACTTC. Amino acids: CASSSGQGYEQYF.